This T cell receptor (beta chain) comes out of a study of blood T cells in healthy people across ages. Aged roughly 6 to 100, donors were systemically healthy Caucasians from Russia. The use of a sample-barcoded 5' primer and a J-beta primer mix characterized a second PCR of roughly 6 to 11 cycles. TCRdb re-analysed the 5' RACE reads in MiXCR, keeping a single row per CDR3 protein. Among more than 900,000 distinct CDR3 sequences listed, less than 25% were seen once. The same sample was also studied in work on T cells of mothers and their children. That paper states: The yield was over 8 million TCR beta CDR3 reads from each mother and approximately 3.1 million from each child.

The sequenced material came from blood. The TCR comes from a girl aged 2 to 10 in good health.

CDR3 sequence: CASSLDRSGLAGGETQYF. Written as DNA, the CDR3 is TGTGCCAGCAGCTTAGATCGATCAGGGCTAGCGGGGGGTGAGACCCAGTACTTC. This sequence joins TRBV11-2 and TRBJ2-5, with 11 positions matching TRBD2. V gave up 0 bases and J gave up 5 bases; unmatched junction bases: 11. The germline gives CDR1 SGHAT, CDR2 FQNNGV. The CDR3 covers 18 residues.